A single sample gave rise to the 2 T cell receptor beta chains below, sequenced in a study of blood T cell repertoires in COVID-19. The assay was immunoSEQ multiplex PCR, and TCRdb's table has in-frame clones only and misses some. The sample records 39,000 or so clones, roughly 87% being singletons. The sample comprised peripheral blood. The receptors originated from a human donor in a cohort sampled during active COVID-19.

V usage is TRBV5-1 and J usage is TRBJ2-7; TRBD2 matches 9 bases. J lost 3 bases, V lost 0 bases, and 4 bases had no gene match. CDR3 length equals 15 residues. CDR1 SGHRS and CDR2 YFSETQ come from the germline V gene. The CDR3 is CASSLGLADYYEQYF. CDR3 in DNA: TGCGCCAGCAGCTTGGGACTAGCGGATTACTACGAGCAGTACTTC. Full variable domain (remainder filled in from reference TRBV5-1 and TRBJ2-7): KAGVTQTPRYLIKTRGQQVTLSCSPISGHRSVSWYQQTPGQGLQFLFEYFSETQRNKGNFPGRFSGRQFSNSRSEMNVSTLELGDSALYLCASSLGLADYYEQYFGPGTRLTVT.

This sequence joins TRBV5-4 and TRBJ1-1; TRBD1 is a possible D gene (5 bases). The CDR3 sequence is 12 residues long. V lost 7 bases and J 7 bases, leaving 14 bases between the germline ends. Germline CDR1 and CDR2: SGHNT and YYREEE (reference sequence). CDR3 sequence: CASGVGGSEAFF. CDR3 DNA: TGTGCCAGCGGGGTTGGGGGGAGTGAAGCTTTCTTT.